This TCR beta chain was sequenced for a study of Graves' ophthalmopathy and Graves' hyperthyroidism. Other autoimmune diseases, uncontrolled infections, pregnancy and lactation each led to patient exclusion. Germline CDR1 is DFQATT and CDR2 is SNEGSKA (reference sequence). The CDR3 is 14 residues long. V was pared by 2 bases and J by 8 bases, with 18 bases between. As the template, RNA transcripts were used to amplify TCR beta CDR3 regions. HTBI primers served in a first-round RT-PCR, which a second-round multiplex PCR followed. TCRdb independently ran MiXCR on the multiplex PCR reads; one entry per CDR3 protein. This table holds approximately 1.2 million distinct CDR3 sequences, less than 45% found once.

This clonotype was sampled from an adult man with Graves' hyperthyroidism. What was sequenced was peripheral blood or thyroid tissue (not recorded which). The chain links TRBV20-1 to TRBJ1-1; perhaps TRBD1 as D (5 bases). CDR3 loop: CSARLGGQPLEAFF. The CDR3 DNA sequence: TGCAGTGCTAGATTGGGGGGTCAGCCCCTCGAAGCTTTCTTT.